The 4 T cell receptor beta chains reported below all come from one sample, sequenced in a study of identical twins. TCRdb fed the 5' RACE reads into MiXCR, producing one record per CDR3 protein. The sample has 450,000 to 650,000 distinct CDR3 sequences, approximately 9.6% seen once. The same sample was also used in a study of yellow fever vaccine responses in identical twins.

Sequencing input: PBMCs. Source of these receptors: a woman between 18 and 30 years old in good health.

The genes are TRBV12-3 or TRBV12-4 and TRBJ2-7; D possibly matches TRBD1 or TRBD2 (5 bases each). V was cut by 6 bases and J by 0 bases, with 24 bases left in between. The CDR3 spans 18 residues. CDR3: CASSPETSTGTLSYEQYF. Written as DNA, the CDR3 is TGTGCCAGCAGCCCCGAGACATCTACCGGGACGCTCTCCTACGAGCAGTACTTC.

This clonotype came up a few times. The chain combines TRBV2 with TRBJ1-6; D is unclear. CDR1 is SNHLY and CDR2 is FYNNEI in the germline V gene. Trimming took off 3 bases at V and 5 bases at J, with 8 bases between the two ends. The CDR3 is 14 amino acids. Written as DNA, the CDR3 is TGTGCCAGCAGTGAGAGCCAGCATAATTCACCCCTCCACTTT. This encodes CASSESQHNSPLHF.

This clonotype was seen a handful of times. V and J are TRBV12-3 or TRBV12-4 and TRBJ2-1, with D unclear. This CDR3 is built from 11 residues. Trimming removed 6 bases at V and 5 bases at J, with 5 bases between. DNA for the CDR3: TGTGCCAGCAGAAAAGACAATGAGCAGTTCTTC. It yields the protein CASRKDNEQFF.

This clonotype was picked up a small number of times. DNA for the CDR3: TGTGCCTGGAGTAGGGTGCCCATGGGCGAGCAGTACTTC. Its protein product is CAWSRVPMGEQYF. The V and J genes are TRBV30 and TRBJ2-7; D is ambiguous. The germline V and J ends were trimmed by 2 bases and 6 bases, with 14 bases remaining between them. Germline CDR1 and CDR2: GTSNPN and SVGIG (reference sequence). The length of the CDR3 is 13 residues.